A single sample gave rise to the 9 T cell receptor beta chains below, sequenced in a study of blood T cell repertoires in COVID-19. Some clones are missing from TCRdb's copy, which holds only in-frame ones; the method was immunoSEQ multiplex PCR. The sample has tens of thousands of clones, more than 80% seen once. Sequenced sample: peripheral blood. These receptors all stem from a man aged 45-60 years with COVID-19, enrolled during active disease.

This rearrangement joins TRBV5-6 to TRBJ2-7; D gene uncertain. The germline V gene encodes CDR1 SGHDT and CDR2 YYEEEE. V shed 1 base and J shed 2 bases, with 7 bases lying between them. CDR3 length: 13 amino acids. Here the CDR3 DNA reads TGTGCCAGCAGCTTGACGCCTACCTACGAGCAGTACTTC. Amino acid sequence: CASSLTPTYEQYF.

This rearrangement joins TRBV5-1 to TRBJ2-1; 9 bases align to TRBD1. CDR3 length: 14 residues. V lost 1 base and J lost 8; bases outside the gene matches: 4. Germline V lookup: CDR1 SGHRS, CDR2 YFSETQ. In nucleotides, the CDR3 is TGCGCCAGCAGCTTGTGGGACAGGGTGGATGAGCAGTTCTTC. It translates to CASSLWDRVDEQFF.

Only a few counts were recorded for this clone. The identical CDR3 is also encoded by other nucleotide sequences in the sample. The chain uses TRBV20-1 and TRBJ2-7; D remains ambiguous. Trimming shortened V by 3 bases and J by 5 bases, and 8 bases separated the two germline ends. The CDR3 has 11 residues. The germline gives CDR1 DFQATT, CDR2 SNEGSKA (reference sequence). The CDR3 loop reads CSASSGHEQYF. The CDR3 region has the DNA TGCAGTGCTAGTTCTGGGCACGAGCAGTACTTC.

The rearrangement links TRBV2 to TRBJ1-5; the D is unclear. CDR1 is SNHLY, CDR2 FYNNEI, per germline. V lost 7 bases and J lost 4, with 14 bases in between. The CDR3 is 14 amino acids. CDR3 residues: CASKKGGDNQPQHF. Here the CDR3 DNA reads TGTGCCAGCAAGAAAGGTGGAGATAATCAGCCCCAGCATTTT.

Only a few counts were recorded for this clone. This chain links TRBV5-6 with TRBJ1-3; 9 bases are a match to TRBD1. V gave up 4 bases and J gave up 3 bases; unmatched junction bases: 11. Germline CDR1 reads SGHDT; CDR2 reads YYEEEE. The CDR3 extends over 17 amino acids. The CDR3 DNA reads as TGTGCCAGCAGCGGAGGGACAGGGCACATCAGTGGAAACACCATATATTTT. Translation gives CASSGGTGHISGNTIYF.

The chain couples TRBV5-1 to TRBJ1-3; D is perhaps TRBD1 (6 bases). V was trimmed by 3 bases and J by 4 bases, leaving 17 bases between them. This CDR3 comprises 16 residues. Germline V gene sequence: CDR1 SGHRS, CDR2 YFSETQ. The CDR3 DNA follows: TGCGCCAGCAGCTCTTCCGCCTGGACAGCCGGAAACACCATATATTTT. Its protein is CASSSSAWTAGNTIYF. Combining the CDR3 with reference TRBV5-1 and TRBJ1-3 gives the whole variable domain KAGVTQTPRYLIKTRGQQVTLSCSPISGHRSVSWYQQTPGQGLQFLFEYFSETQRNKGNFPGRFSGRQFSNSRSEMNVSTLELGDSALYLCASSSSAWTAGNTIYFGEGSWLTVV.

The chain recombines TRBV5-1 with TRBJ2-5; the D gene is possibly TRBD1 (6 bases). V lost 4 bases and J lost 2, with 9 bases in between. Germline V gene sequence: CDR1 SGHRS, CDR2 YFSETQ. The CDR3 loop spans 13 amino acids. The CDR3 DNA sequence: TGCGCCAGCAGCACCGGACAGCAAGAGACCCAGTACTTC. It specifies CASSTGQQETQYF.

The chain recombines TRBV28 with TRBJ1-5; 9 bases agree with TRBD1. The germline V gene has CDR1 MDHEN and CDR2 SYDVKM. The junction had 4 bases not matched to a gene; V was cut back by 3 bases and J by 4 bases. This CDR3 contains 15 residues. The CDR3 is CASSLLTGGNQPQHF. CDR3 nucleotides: TGTGCCAGCAGTTTGTTGACAGGGGGGAATCAGCCCCAGCATTTT.

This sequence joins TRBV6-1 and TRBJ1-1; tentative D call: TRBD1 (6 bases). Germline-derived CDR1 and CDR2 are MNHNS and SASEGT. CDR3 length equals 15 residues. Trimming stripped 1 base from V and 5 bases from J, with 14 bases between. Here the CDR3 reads CASSEGEGGRTEAFF. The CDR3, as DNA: TGTGCCAGCAGTGAAGGGGAGGGGGGGAGAACTGAAGCTTTCTTT.